The clone carrying this T cell receptor (beta chain) was observed a single time. Its antigen is still unknown. Exclusion applied to patients with other autoimmune diseases, uncontrolled infections, pregnancy or lactation. Diagnosis was based on clinical symptoms, serum thyroxine, TRAb, thyroid ultrasound and orbital computed tomography. Amplifying from RNA transcripts, the study obtained TCR beta CDR3 regions. Second-round multiplex PCR came after first-round RT-PCR with HTBI primers. TCRdb recomputed calls from the multiplex PCR reads with MiXCR, one row per CDR3 protein. This repertoire shows roughly 1.1 million distinct CDR3 sequences, about 35% found once; its top ten account for 11%. This specimen comes from a study of Graves' ophthalmopathy and Graves' hyperthyroidism. Germline V CDR1 and CDR2: MDHEN, SYDVKM. There are 14 residues in the CDR3. V dropped 5 bases and J dropped 11; count of bases not matched to a gene: 6.

The study, taken as a whole, reports: The model reached approximately 70% sensitivity and 72.22% specificity for predicting ophthalmopathy progression. In separating ophthalmopathy from stable hyperthyroidism, a 13-signature model achieved 85% to 90% sensitivity and approximately 80% specificity.

Sample: peripheral blood or thyroid tissue (not recorded which). The sequence came from an adult man with Graves' hyperthyroidism. J is TRBJ1-6 and V is TRBV28; 10 bases line up with TRBD1. The CDR3 is CASSAPGQGTPLHF. The CDR3, as DNA: TGTGCCAGCAGTGCTCCGGGACAGGGGACACCCCTCCACTTT.